Listed below are T cell receptor beta chains from one sample, sequenced in a study of T cells after yellow fever vaccination. Each CDR3 protein gets one entry after TCRdb re-called the 5' RACE reads with MiXCR. The sample lists 450,000 to 550,000 distinct CDR3 sequences, 21% occurring once. The sample was PBMCs, taken less than 25 days after the first yellow fever vaccination. These receptors were collected from a man between 18 and 35 years old who received the YFV17D yellow fever vaccine. Both conserved end residues are part of each CDR3. Fields, in order: clone size, J gene, V gene, D gene, CDR3 protein, CDR3 DNA. D genes are given only for firm matches. A clone size is listed for some rows: how often the clone was seen (once, few, many), or a class if it is expanded.

size: -; J: TRBJ1-2; V: TRBV10-3; D: -; CDR3: CAISRTNTNYGYTF; DNA: TGTGCCATCAGCCGAACAAACACTAACTATGGCTACACCTTC
size: -; J: TRBJ1-2; V: TRBV6-4; D: -; CDR3: CASSDSGTGYGYTF; DNA: TGTGCCAGCAGTGACTCCGGTACAGGCTATGGCTACACCTTC
size: few; J: TRBJ1-4; V: TRBV18; D: -; CDR3: CASTRQHDEKLFF; DNA: TGTGCCAGCACTAGACAGCATGATGAAAAACTGTTTTTT
size: few; J: TRBJ2-5; V: TRBV5-1; D: TRBD2; CDR3: CASSAGTREETQYF; DNA: TGCGCCAGCAGCGCCGGGACTAGAGAAGAGACCCAGTACTTC
size: many; J: TRBJ1-2; V: TRBV7-2; D: TRBD1; CDR3: CASSFDRDYGYTF; DNA: TGTGCCAGCAGCTTCGACAGGGATTATGGCTACACCTTC
size: -; J: TRBJ2-7; V: TRBV19; D: TRBD1; CDR3: CASSNRDSFFYEQYF; DNA: TGTGCCAGTAGTAACCGGGACAGCTTCTTTTACGAGCAGTACTTC
size: -; J: TRBJ1-5; V: TRBV18; D: -; CDR3: CASSPGVSDQPQHF; DNA: TGTGCCAGCTCGCCAGGGGTCTCAGATCAGCCCCAGCATTTT
size: -; J: TRBJ2-3; V: TRBV30; D: -; CDR3: CAWSASFDSGQYF; DNA: TGTGCCTGGAGTGCATCCTTTGATAGCGGTCAGTATTTT
size: -; J: TRBJ1-1; V: TRBV5-8; D: -; CDR3: CASSPDLSSTEAFF; DNA: TGTGCCAGCAGCCCGGACCTCTCGTCCACTGAAGCTTTCTTT
size: few; J: TRBJ2-4; V: TRBV6-5; D: -; CDR3: CASSYSFTIAKNIQYF; DNA: TGTGCCAGCAGTTACTCGTTCACAATAGCCAAAAACATTCAGTACTTC
size: -; J: TRBJ1-2; V: TRBV15; D: -; CDR3: CATSRTRDYGYTF; DNA: TGTGCCACCAGCAGAACCCGGGACTATGGCTACACCTTC
size: many; J: TRBJ2-4; V: TRBV7-2; D: -; CDR3: CASSPTVAKNIQYF; DNA: TGTGCCAGCAGCCCGACGGTAGCCAAAAACATTCAGTACTTC
size: -; J: TRBJ1-1; V: TRBV6-2/TRBV6-3; D: -; CDR3: CASSYTGLRTEAFF; DNA: TGTGCCAGCAGTTACACGGGGCTAAGGACTGAAGCTTTCTTT
size: -; J: TRBJ1-2; V: TRBV7-9; D: -; CDR3: CASRPLAGASNYGYTF; DNA: TGTGCCAGCAGACCGTTGGCGGGGGCTTCTAACTATGGCTACACCTTC
size: -; J: TRBJ2-3; V: TRBV7-2; D: -; CDR3: CASSFGPGGAADTQYF; DNA: TGTGCCAGCAGCTTCGGCCCAGGGGGGGCCGCAGATACGCAGTATTTT
size: few; J: TRBJ2-5; V: TRBV11-2; D: TRBD1; CDR3: CASSLPLRQGKETQYF; DNA: TGTGCCAGCAGCTTACCCCTTAGACAGGGGAAAGAGACCCAGTACTTC
size: few; J: TRBJ2-3; V: TRBV7-2; D: -; CDR3: CASSWGWGNTDTQYF; DNA: TGTGCCAGCAGCTGGGGGTGGGGGAACACAGATACGCAGTATTTT
size: -; J: TRBJ1-2; V: TRBV29-1; D: -; CDR3: CSVVPRGDYGYTF; DNA: TGCAGCGTTGTCCCCAGGGGAGACTATGGCTACACCTTC
size: -; J: TRBJ1-4; V: TRBV20-1; D: TRBD1; CDR3: CSASGRWTGGFNEKLFF; DNA: TGCAGTGCTAGTGGGAGATGGACAGGGGGCTTTAATGAAAAACTGTTTTTT
size: once; J: TRBJ2-3; V: TRBV4-2; D: -; CDR3: CASSQETSGADTQYF; DNA: TGTGCCAGCAGCCAAGAGACTAGTGGCGCAGATACGCAGTATTTT
size: few; J: TRBJ1-2; V: TRBV6-5; D: TRBD1; CDR3: CASSYGGGADYGYTF; DNA: TGTGCCAGCAGTTACGGAGGGGGCGCAGACTATGGCTACACCTTC
size: few; J: TRBJ2-1; V: TRBV20-1; D: -; CDR3: CSARTQGEQFF; DNA: TGCAGTGCCCGGACCCAAGGTGAGCAGTTCTTC
size: -; J: TRBJ2-5; V: TRBV6-1; D: -; CDR3: CATVRGREETQYF; DNA: TGTGCCACGGTTCGGGGGCGGGAGGAGACCCAGTACTTC
size: few; J: TRBJ1-1; V: TRBV20-1; D: -; CDR3: CSARDPRLMNTEAFF; DNA: TGCAGTGCTCGTGACCCGCGACTCATGAACACTGAAGCTTTCTTT
size: few; J: TRBJ1-3; V: TRBV6-5; D: -; CDR3: CASSYSGGGSSGNTIYF; DNA: TGTGCCAGCAGTTACTCGGGGGGCGGGAGCTCTGGAAACACCATATATTTT
size: many; J: TRBJ2-2; V: TRBV10-3; D: -; CDR3: CAISATSFPPGELFF; DNA: TGTGCCATCAGTGCGACTAGTTTCCCCCCCGGGGAGCTGTTTTTT
size: few; J: TRBJ1-3; V: TRBV12-3/TRBV12-4; D: -; CDR3: CASQALWVNTIYF; DNA: TGTGCCAGCCAAGCGCTGTGGGTCAACACCATATATTTT
size: -; J: TRBJ1-2; V: TRBV24-1; D: TRBD1; CDR3: CATSDWGQDGSYGYTF; DNA: TGTGCCACCAGTGATTGGGGACAGGACGGAAGCTATGGCTACACCTTC
size: few; J: TRBJ2-1; V: TRBV6-2/TRBV6-3; D: TRBD1; CDR3: CASSYSGTDHDEQFF; DNA: TGTGCCAGCAGTTACTCAGGGACAGACCACGATGAGCAGTTCTTC
size: -; J: TRBJ2-1; V: TRBV10-3; D: -; CDR3: CAISAWTIMGSYNEQFF; DNA: TGTGCCATCAGCGCCTGGACTATAATGGGCTCCTACAATGAGCAGTTCTTC
size: once; J: TRBJ2-5; V: TRBV29-1; D: -; CDR3: CRGRLGETQYF; DNA: TGCAGAGGCCGACTAGGGGAGACCCAGTACTTC
size: few; J: TRBJ2-2; V: TRBV2; D: -; CDR3: CASSREATGELFF; DNA: TGTGCCAGCTCTAGGGAGGCCACCGGGGAGCTGTTTTTT
size: few; J: TRBJ1-5; V: TRBV12-3/TRBV12-4; D: -; CDR3: CASSLGREYSNQPQHF; DNA: TGTGCCAGCAGTTTGGGCAGGGAGTATAGCAATCAGCCCCAGCATTTT
size: -; J: TRBJ1-1; V: TRBV5-1; D: -; CDR3: CASTLAWGRNTEAFF; DNA: TGCGCCAGCACCTTAGCTTGGGGGCGTAACACTGAAGCTTTCTTT
size: -; J: TRBJ1-4; V: TRBV6-5; D: TRBD1; CDR3: CASRYRDRTNEKLFF; DNA: TGTGCCAGCAGGTACCGGGACAGAACTAATGAAAAACTGTTTTTT
size: -; J: TRBJ1-1; V: TRBV5-1; D: -; CDR3: CASSLYIVGALKGTEAFF; DNA: TGCGCCAGCAGCTTGTATATTGTCGGAGCCCTCAAGGGCACTGAAGCTTTCTTT
size: -; J: TRBJ2-3; V: TRBV7-9; D: TRBD2; CDR3: CASSPLKFSGGAGTQYF; DNA: TGTGCCAGCAGCCCCCTCAAGTTTAGCGGGGGGGCAGGTACGCAGTATTTT
size: -; J: TRBJ2-5; V: TRBV9; D: -; CDR3: CASSVGEGRETQYF; DNA: TGTGCCAGCAGCGTAGGAGAGGGTCGAGAGACCCAGTACTTC
size: -; J: TRBJ2-1; V: TRBV7-2; D: TRBD2; CDR3: CATKLAGVYNEQFF; DNA: TGTGCCACCAAACTAGCGGGGGTCTACAATGAGCAGTTCTTC
size: few; J: TRBJ2-5; V: TRBV18; D: -; CDR3: CASSVLSFQETQYF; DNA: TGTGCCAGCTCGGTCCTAAGTTTCCAAGAGACCCAGTACTTC
size: -; J: TRBJ2-2; V: TRBV5-1; D: -; CDR3: CASSLDRIGSGELFF; DNA: TGCGCCAGCAGCTTGGACAGGATCGGATCCGGGGAGCTGTTTTTT
size: few; J: TRBJ1-4; V: TRBV5-1; D: TRBD1; CDR3: CASSKDRPNEKLFF; DNA: TGCGCCAGCAGCAAGGACAGGCCTAATGAAAAACTGTTTTTT
size: few; J: TRBJ1-1; V: TRBV7-9; D: TRBD1; CDR3: CASTDRAAEAFF; DNA: TGTGCCAGCACGGACAGGGCTGCTGAAGCTTTCTTT
size: few; J: TRBJ2-1; V: TRBV5-6; D: TRBD2; CDR3: CASSASGLLDNEQFF; DNA: TGTGCCAGCAGCGCGTCGGGACTATTGGACAATGAGCAGTTCTTC